This T cell receptor (beta chain) was captured in a study of OX40 agonist ivuxolimab in advanced cancers. Study information: Two patients with cutaneous melanoma and one with hepatocellular carcinoma, three in total, showed partial responses. Findings of the study overall: Clonal expansion was seen in CD4+ and CD8+ blood T cells by week 6 at 0.1 to 3.0 mg/kg.

Samples were taken at baseline and on day 1 of cycles 4 and 7. The CDR3 loop spans 14 amino acids. V dropped 6 bases and J dropped 1; count of bases not matched to a gene: 5. Germline CDR1 MDHEN, CDR2 SYDVKM. As for this clone: Its cognate antigen is unknown.

TCRdb's table, derived via immunoSEQ multiplex PCR, lists solely in-frame clones and lacks some. The profile shows about 33,000 clones, around 85% of them singletons. Sample: CD4+ or CD8+ T cells sorted from blood, taken in a trial of the OX40 agonist ivuxolimab. The TCR comes from an adult with an advanced solid tumor such as melanoma, head and neck, liver or kidney cancer. The rearrangement joins TRBV28 to TRBJ1-1; the match to TRBD1 covers 7 bases. The CDR3 loop is CASSLEGANTEAFF. The CDR3 DNA reads TGTGCCAGCAGCCTTGAGGGGGCGAACACTGAAGCTTTCTTT. Combining the CDR3 with reference TRBV28 and TRBJ1-1 gives the whole variable domain DVKVTQSSRYLVKRTGEKVFLECVQDMDHENMFWYRQDPGLGLRLIYFSYDVKMKEKGDIPEGYSVSREKKERFSLILESASTNQTSMYLCASSLEGANTEAFFGQGTRLTVV.